A single TCR beta chain is shown here with its context. Germline and junction disagree at one end, which may indicate a read error. This record comes from a study of OX40 agonist ivuxolimab in advanced cancers. Background on the study: Two cutaneous melanoma patients and one hepatocellular carcinoma patient, three in all, had partial responses.

The CDR3 spans 16 residues. Germline lookup yields CDR1 ENHRY and CDR2 SYGVKD. TCRdb's table, derived via immunoSEQ multiplex PCR, lists solely in-frame clones and lacks some. This table holds about 68,000 clones, more than 75% found once. The TCR was taken from an adult with an advanced solid tumor such as melanoma, head and neck, liver or kidney cancer. The material was CD4+ or CD8+ T cells sorted from blood, obtained in a trial of the OX40 agonist ivuxolimab. The rearrangement joins TRBV10-3 to TRBJ2-6; 8 bases align to TRBD1. The CDR3 spells CAVSRDRPSGANVLTF. The CDR3 nucleotides read TGTGCCGTCAGCCGGGACAGGCCCTCTGGGGCCAACGTCCTGACTTTC.